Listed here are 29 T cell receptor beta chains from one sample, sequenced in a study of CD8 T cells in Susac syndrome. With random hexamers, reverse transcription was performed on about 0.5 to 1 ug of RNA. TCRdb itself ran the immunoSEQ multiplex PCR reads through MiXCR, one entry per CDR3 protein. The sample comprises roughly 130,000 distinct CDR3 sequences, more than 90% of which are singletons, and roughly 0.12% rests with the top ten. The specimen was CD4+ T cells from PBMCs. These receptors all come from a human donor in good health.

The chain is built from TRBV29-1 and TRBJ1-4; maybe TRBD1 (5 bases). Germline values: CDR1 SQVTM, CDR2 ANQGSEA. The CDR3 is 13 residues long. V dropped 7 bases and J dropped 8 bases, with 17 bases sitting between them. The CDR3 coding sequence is TGCAGCGCCCGGGGGGGGGAGAAAGAAAAACTGTTTTTT. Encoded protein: CSARGGEKEKLFF.

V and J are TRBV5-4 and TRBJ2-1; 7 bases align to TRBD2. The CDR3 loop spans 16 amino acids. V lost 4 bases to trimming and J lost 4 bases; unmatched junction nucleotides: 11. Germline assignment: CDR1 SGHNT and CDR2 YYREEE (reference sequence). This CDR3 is CASSPLSAGEYNEQFF. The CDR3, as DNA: TGTGCCAGCAGCCCTCTCAGCGCGGGAGAGTACAATGAGCAGTTCTTC. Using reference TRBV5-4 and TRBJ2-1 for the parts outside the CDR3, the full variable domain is ETGVTQSPTHLIKTRGQQVTLRCSSQSGHNTVSWYQQALGQGPQFIFQYYREEENGRGNFPPRFSGLQFPNYSSELNVNALELDDSALYLCASSPLSAGEYNEQFFGPGTRLTVL.

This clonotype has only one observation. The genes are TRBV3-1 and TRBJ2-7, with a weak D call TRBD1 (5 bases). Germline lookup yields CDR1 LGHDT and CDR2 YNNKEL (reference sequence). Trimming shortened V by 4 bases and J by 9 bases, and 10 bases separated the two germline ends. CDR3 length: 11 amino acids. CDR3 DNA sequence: TGTGCCAGCAGCCCAGGGTGGGTGCAGTACTTC. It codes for CASSPGWVQYF.

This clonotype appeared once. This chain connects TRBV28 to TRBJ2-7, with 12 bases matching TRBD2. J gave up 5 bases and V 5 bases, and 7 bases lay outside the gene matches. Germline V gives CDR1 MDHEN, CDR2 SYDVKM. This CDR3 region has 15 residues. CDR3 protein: CASSLAGGPINEQYF. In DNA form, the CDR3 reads TGTGCCAGCAGTCTAGCGGGAGGGCCGATTAACGAGCAGTACTTC.

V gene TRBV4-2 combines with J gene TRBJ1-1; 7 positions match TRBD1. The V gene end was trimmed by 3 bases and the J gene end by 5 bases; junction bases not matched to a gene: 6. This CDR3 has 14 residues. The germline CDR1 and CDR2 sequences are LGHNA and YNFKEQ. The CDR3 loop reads CASSQDTRGTEAFF. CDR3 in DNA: TGTGCCAGCAGCCAGGACACCAGGGGGACTGAAGCTTTCTTT.

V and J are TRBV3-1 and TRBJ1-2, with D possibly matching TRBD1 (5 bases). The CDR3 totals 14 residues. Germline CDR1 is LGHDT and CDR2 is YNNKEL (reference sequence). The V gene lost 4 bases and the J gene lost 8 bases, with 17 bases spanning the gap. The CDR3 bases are TGTGCCAGCAGCCTGAGGGGACCGAAGGGAGGCTACACCTTC. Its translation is CASSLRGPKGGYTF. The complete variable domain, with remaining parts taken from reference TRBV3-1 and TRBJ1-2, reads DTAVSQTPKYLVTQMGNDKSIKCEQNLGHDTMYWYKQDSKKFLKIMFSYNNKELIINETVPNRFSPKSPDKAHLNLHINSLELGDSAVYFCASSLRGPKGGYTFGSGTRLTVV.

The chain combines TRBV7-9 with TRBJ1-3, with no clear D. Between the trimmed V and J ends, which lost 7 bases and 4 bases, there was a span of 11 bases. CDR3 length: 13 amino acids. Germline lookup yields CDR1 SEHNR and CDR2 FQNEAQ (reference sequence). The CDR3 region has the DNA TGTGCCAGCAAGCCCGGCGGAGGAAACACCATATATTTT. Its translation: CASKPGGGNTIYF.

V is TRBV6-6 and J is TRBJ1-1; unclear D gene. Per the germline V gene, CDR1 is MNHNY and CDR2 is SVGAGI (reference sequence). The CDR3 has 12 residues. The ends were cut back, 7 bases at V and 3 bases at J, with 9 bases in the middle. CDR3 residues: CASTRGDTEAFF. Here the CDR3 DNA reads TGTGCCAGCACGCGCGGGGACACTGAAGCTTTCTTT.

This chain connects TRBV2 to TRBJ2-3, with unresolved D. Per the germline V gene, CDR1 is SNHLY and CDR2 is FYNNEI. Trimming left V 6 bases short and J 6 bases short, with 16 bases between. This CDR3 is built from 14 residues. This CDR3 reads CASRARARPDTQYF. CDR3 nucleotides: TGTGCCAGCAGGGCCCGGGCTCGTCCGGATACGCAGTATTTT. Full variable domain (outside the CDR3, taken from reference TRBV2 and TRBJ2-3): EPEVTQTPSHQVTQMGQEVILRCVPISNHLYFYWYRQILGQKVEFLVSFYNNEISEKSEIFDDQFSVERPDGSNFTLKIRSTKLEDSAMYFCASRARARPDTQYFGPGTRLTVL.

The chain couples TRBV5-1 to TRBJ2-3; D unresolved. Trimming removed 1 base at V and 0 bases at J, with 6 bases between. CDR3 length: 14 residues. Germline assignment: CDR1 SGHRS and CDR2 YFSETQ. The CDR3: CASSLTASTDTQYF. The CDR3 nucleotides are TGCGCCAGCAGCTTGACAGCCAGCACAGATACGCAGTATTTT.

The CDR3 DNA follows: TGTGCCAGCAGTTTAGCCCTATGGGTCGGCGAGCAGTACTTC. It translates to CASSLALWVGEQYF. The J gene is TRBJ2-7, the V gene TRBV12-3 or TRBV12-4; no clear D gene. The V and J ends lost 0 bases and 6 bases respectively, with 12 bases between them. The CDR3 contains 14 residues.

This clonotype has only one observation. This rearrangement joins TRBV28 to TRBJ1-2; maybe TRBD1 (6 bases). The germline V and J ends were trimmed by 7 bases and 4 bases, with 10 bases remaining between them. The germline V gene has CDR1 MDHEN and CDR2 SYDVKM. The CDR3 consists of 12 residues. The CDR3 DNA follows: TGTGCCAGCACCGACAGGTCCTATGGCTACACCTTC. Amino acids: CASTDRSYGYTF.

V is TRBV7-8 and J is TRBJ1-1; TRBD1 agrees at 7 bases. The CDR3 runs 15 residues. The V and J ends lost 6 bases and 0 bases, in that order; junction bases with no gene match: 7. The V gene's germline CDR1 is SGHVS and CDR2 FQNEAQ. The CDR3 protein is CASSLGDSLNTEAFF. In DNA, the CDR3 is TGTGCCAGCAGTCTCGGGGACAGCCTGAACACTGAAGCTTTCTTT.

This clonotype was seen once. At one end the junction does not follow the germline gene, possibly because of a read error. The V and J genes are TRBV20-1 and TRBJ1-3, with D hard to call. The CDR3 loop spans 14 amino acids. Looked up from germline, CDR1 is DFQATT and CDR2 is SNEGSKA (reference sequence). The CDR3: CSARVGSSGNTIYF. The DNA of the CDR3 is TGCAGTGCCAGAGTTGGGAGCTCTGGAAACACCATATATTTT.

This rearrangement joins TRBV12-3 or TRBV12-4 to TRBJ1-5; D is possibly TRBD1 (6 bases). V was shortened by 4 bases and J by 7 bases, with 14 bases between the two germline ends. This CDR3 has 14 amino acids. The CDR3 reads CASSSDRILQPQHF. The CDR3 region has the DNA TGTGCCAGCAGTTCCGACAGGATCTTGCAGCCCCAGCATTTT.

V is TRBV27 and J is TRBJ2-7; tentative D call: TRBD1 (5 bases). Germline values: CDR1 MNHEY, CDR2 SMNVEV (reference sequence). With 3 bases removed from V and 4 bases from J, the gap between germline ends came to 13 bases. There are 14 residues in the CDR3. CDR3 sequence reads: CASSFQGDEYEQYF. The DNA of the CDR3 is TGTGCCAGCAGTTTCCAGGGTGACGAATACGAGCAGTACTTC.

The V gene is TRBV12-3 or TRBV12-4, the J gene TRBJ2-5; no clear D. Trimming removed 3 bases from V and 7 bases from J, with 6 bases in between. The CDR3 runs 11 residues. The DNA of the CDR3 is TGTGCCAGCAGTTTGGGTGGGACCCAGTACTTC. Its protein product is CASSLGGTQYF.

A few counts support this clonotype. The CDR3 bases are TGTGCCAGCAGCCAAGCCTCAGTCCTGGCCTATGGCTACACCTTC. Translating gives CASSQASVLAYGYTF. The chain uses TRBV3-1 and TRBJ1-2; D is ambiguous. The CDR3 is 15 amino acids. The V end was cut by 1 base, the J end by 4 bases, with 13 bases between. CDR1 and CDR2 from the germline V gene are LGHDT and YNNKEL (reference sequence).

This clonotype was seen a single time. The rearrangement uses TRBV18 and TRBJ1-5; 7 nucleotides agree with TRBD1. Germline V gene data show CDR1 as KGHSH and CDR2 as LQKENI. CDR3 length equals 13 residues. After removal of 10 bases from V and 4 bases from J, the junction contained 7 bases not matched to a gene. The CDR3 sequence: CATQQGTNQPQHF. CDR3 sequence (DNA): TGTGCCACCCAACAGGGGACAAATCAGCCCCAGCATTTT.

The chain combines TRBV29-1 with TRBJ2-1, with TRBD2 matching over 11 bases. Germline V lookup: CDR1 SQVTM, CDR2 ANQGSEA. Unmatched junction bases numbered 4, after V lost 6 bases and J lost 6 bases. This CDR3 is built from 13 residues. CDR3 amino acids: CSVGTSGFNEQFF. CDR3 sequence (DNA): TGCAGCGTAGGGACTAGCGGATTCAATGAGCAGTTCTTC.

The CDR3 region has the DNA TGTGCCAGCAGCCTCCTTAGCGGGAGGTTCTCCGGGGAGCTGTTTTTT. Amino acid sequence: CASSLLSGRFSGELFF. The chain employs TRBV3-1 and TRBJ2-2; 10 bases fit TRBD2. V shed 4 bases and J 6 bases; nucleotides not matched to a gene: 8. The CDR3 is 16 residues long. Germline V gene data show CDR1 as LGHDT and CDR2 as YNNKEL (reference sequence).

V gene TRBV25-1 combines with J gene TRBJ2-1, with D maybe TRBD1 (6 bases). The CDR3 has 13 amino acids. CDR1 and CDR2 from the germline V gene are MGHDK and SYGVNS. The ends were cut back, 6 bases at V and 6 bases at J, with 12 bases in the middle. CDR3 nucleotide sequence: TGTGCCAGCAGAAAACAAGGGGGCAATGAGCAGTTCTTC. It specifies CASRKQGGNEQFF.

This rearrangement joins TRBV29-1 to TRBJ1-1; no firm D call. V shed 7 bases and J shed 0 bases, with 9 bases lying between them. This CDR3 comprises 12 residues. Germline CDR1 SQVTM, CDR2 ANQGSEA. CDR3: CSAGAMNTEAFF. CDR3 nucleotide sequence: TGCAGCGCCGGAGCCATGAACACTGAAGCTTTCTTT.

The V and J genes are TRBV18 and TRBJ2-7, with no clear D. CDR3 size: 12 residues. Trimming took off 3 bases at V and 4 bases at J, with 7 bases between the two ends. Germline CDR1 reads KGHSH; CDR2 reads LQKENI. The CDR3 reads CASSPTDYEQYF. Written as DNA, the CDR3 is TGTGCCAGCTCACCGACGGATTACGAGCAGTACTTC.

The chain's CDR3 is CASSRGTSNEQYF. As DNA, the CDR3 is TGTGCCAGCAGCCGCGGGACTAGCAACGAGCAGTACTTC. The chain carries TRBV2 and TRBJ2-7; 9 bases fit TRBD2. The CDR3 is 13 amino acids. Germline-derived CDR1 and CDR2 are SNHLY and FYNNEI. The ends lost 6 bases at V and 5 bases at J; junction bases unmatched: 5.

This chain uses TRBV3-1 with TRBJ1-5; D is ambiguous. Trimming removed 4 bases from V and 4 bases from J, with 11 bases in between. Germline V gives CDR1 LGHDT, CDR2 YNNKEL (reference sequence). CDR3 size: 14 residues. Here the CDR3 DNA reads TGTGCCAGCAGCCTCCACCGAGCAAATCAGCCCCAGCATTTT. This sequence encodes CASSLHRANQPQHF.

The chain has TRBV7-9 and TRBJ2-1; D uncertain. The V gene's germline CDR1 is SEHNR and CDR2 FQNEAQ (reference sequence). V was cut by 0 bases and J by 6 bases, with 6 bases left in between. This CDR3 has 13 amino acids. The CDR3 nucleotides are TGTGCCAGCAGCTTAGCGGAGTCCAATGAGCAGTTCTTC. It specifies CASSLAESNEQFF.

The CDR3 DNA sequence: TGCGCCAGCAGCACGGACAGGGGCGGGGAGACCCAGTACTTC. Residues: CASSTDRGGETQYF. V gene TRBV5-1 combines with J gene TRBJ2-5; 9 nucleotides line up with TRBD1. The junction had 6 bases not matched to a gene; V was cut back by 4 bases and J by 5 bases. Germline CDR1 and CDR2: SGHRS and YFSETQ. The CDR3 sequence is 14 residues long.

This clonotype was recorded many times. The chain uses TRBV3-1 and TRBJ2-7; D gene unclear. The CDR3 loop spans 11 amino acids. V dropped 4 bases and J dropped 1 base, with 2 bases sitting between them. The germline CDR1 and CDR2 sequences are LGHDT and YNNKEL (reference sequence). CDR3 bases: TGTGCCAGCAGCCGATCCTACGAGCAGTACTTC. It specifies CASSRSYEQYF.